A single sample gave rise to the 27 T cell receptor beta chains below, sequenced in a study of early T cells in non-severe SARS-CoV-2 infection. A single record per CDR3 protein comes from TCRdb applying MiXCR to the 5' RACE reads. The table includes some 26,000 distinct CDR3 sequences, approximately 4.6% detected once. Sequenced: whole blood. The receptors derive from an adult who was a healthcare worker with PCR-confirmed SARS-CoV-2 infection or an uninfected control (not recorded which).

There are many counts of this clonotype. This sequence joins TRBV7-9 and TRBJ1-2; TRBD1 is a possible D gene (5 bases). The CDR3 totals 18 residues. Trimming stripped 0 bases from V and 2 bases from J, with 19 bases between. Germline V gene sequence: CDR1 SEHNR, CDR2 FQNEAQ (reference sequence). The chain's CDR3 is CASSLAIRGFGGNYGYTF. The DNA for the CDR3 is TGTGCCAGCAGCTTAGCGATTCGGGGGTTTGGCGGAAACTATGGCTACACCTTC.

The CDR3 bases are TGCAGTGCTAGAGATCCGTACGGGAATGAGCAGTTCTTC. This codes for CSARDPYGNEQFF. J is TRBJ2-1 and V is TRBV20-1; D remains ambiguous. CDR1 and CDR2 (germline): DFQATT, SNEGSKA (reference sequence). Deletions cut 0 bases from V and 7 bases from J, with 10 bases between. This CDR3 has 13 amino acids.

This clonotype was found many times. The J gene is TRBJ2-7, the V gene TRBV14; D perhaps matches TRBD1 (6 bases). The CDR3 consists of 13 residues. V was cut by 5 bases and J by 3 bases, with 11 bases left in between. Germline V gene lookup returns CDR1 SGHDN and CDR2 FVKESK. This CDR3 reads CASSFRDIYEQYF. CDR3 nucleotides: TGTGCCAGCAGCTTCCGGGACATCTACGAGCAGTACTTC.

This chain joins TRBV21-1 and TRBJ1-5; the table calls TRBD1, which could not be checked here. TRBV21-1 constitutes a pseudogene. This CDR3 has 19 amino acids. CDR3 nucleotide sequence: TGTGCCAGCAGCAAGTGTCCCTCCGGACAGGGGTATAGCAATCAGCCCCAGCATTTT. Its translation: CASSKCPSGQGYSNQPQHF.

The sample holds many counts of this clonotype. J is TRBJ2-5 and V is TRBV18; possibly TRBD2 for D (6 bases). Per the germline V gene, CDR1 is KGHSH and CDR2 is LQKENI. This CDR3 has 14 residues. Trimming took off 3 bases at V and 3 bases at J, with 11 bases between the two ends. DNA for the CDR3: TGTGCCAGCTCACCTAATGCGGGGAAAGAGACCCAGTACTTC. It is translated as CASSPNAGKETQYF.

The V gene is TRBV19, the J gene TRBJ1-2, with D perhaps TRBD1 (5 bases). Trimming removed 4 bases from V and 4 bases from J, with 13 bases in between. Germline assignment: CDR1 LNHDA and CDR2 SQIVND (reference sequence). The CDR3 loop spans 14 amino acids. DNA for the CDR3: TGTGCCAGTAGTACCCGACAGCCATCCTATGGCTACACCTTC. It encodes CASSTRQPSYGYTF.

This clonotype was found many times. CDR3 in amino acids: CASSSGGSATGQYF. The DNA for the CDR3 is TGTGCCAGCAGCTCCGGAGGGTCCGCGACGGGGCAGTACTTC. J is TRBJ2-7 and V is TRBV11-2; D might be TRBD2 (6 bases). CDR3 length: 14 amino acids. V lost 4 bases, J lost 9 bases, and 19 bases lay in between. The germline V gene has CDR1 SGHAT and CDR2 FQNNGV.

This clonotype appeared many times. The rearrangement uses TRBV5-4 and TRBJ2-1; 9 bases map to TRBD1. V dropped 0 bases and J dropped 1; count of bases not matched to a gene: 5. Germline CDR1 SGHNT, CDR2 YYREEE (reference sequence). The CDR3 runs to 17 residues. The CDR3 region is CASSLDGTGRSYNEQFF. The CDR3, as DNA: TGTGCCAGCAGCTTGGATGGGACAGGGAGATCCTACAATGAGCAGTTCTTC.

There are many counts of this clonotype. The chain is built from TRBV28 and TRBJ2-1; TRBD2 matches at 13 bases. The CDR3 is 16 residues long. Germline CDR1 reads MDHEN; CDR2 reads SYDVKM. The V gene end was trimmed by 1 base and the J gene end by 7 bases; junction bases not matched to a gene: 4. CDR3 loop: CASSLYGTSGNNEQFF. As DNA, the CDR3 is TGTGCCAGCAGTTTATATGGGACTAGCGGGAATAATGAGCAGTTCTTC.

This clonotype was seen repeatedly, ten times or more. The chain has TRBV6-5 and TRBJ2-7; weak D call: TRBD2 (5 bases). The CDR3 consists of 14 residues. Germline CDR1 and CDR2: MNHEY and SVGAGI. V was shortened by 4 bases and J by 6 bases, with 16 bases between the two germline ends. The chain's CDR3 is CASSSGPSRAEQYF. The CDR3 DNA reads TGTGCCAGCAGTTCCGGGCCCTCGAGGGCCGAGCAGTACTTC.

A few counts support this clonotype. This chain uses TRBV19 with TRBJ2-7; 7 nucleotides agree with TRBD2. CDR3 length: 16 amino acids. J lost 3 bases, V lost 1 base, and 9 bases had no gene match. CDR1 is LNHDA and CDR2 is SQIVND in the germline V gene (reference sequence). The CDR3 region has the DNA TGTGCCAGTAGTATAGGGCGGGGGACTACCAACTACGAGCAGTACTTC. This codes for CASSIGRGTTNYEQYF. The whole variable domain, remainder taken from reference TRBV19 and TRBJ2-7, is DGGITQSPKYLFRKEGQNVTLSCEQNLNHDAMYWYRQDPGQGLRLIYYSQIVNDFQKGDIAEGYSVSREKKESFPLTVTSAQKNPTAFYLCASSIGRGTTNYEQYFGPGTRLTVT.

The sample holds many counts of this clonotype. The V and J genes are TRBV2 and TRBJ1-2; D is uncertain. V was clipped by 7 bases and J by 4 bases, with 19 bases between them. CDR3 length equals 15 residues. Germline-derived CDR1 and CDR2 are SNHLY and FYNNEI. The CDR3 DNA reads TGTGCCAGCACCTCTGAAGGTGGCGGGAGCTATGGCTACACCTTC. It encodes CASTSEGGGSYGYTF.

This clonotype was seen repeatedly, ten times or more. This chain uses TRBV4-2 with TRBJ2-7; D gene ambiguous. V lost 1 base and J lost 3, with 13 bases in between. The CDR3 runs to 15 residues. The germline V gene encodes CDR1 LGHNA and CDR2 YNFKEQ. This CDR3 is CASSQVGQDNYEQYF. The CDR3 nucleotides are TGTGCCAGCAGCCAAGTAGGCCAAGATAACTACGAGCAGTACTTC.

The sample holds many counts of this clonotype. V is TRBV6-2 or TRBV6-3 and J is TRBJ2-5, with 11 nucleotides matching TRBD2. This CDR3 is built from 16 residues. V trimming: 5 bases; J trimming: 5 bases; junction bases outside the gene matches: 10. Germline V gene lookup returns CDR1 MNHEY and CDR2 SVGEGT. DNA for the CDR3: TGTGCCAGCAGTCCCTTGGGACTAGCGGTAGGGGAGACCCAGTACTTC. It translates to CASSPLGLAVGETQYF.

At least ten counts were recorded for this clonotype. The genes are TRBV27 and TRBJ2-5; 11 positions agree with TRBD1. Per germline, CDR1 MNHEY and CDR2 SMNVEV (reference sequence). This CDR3 has 15 amino acids. J lost 5 bases, V lost 4 bases, and 6 bases had no gene match. CDR3 in amino acids: CASSSGTGGVETQYF. The CDR3, as DNA: TGTGCCAGCAGTTCCGGGACAGGGGGGGTGGAGACCCAGTACTTC.

This clonotype was found many times. This chain uses TRBV29-1 with TRBJ2-7, with D perhaps TRBD1 (5 bases). The length of the CDR3 is 13 residues. CDR1 and CDR2 from the germline V gene are SQVTM and ANQGSEA. Trimming took 4 bases from V and 6 from J, leaving 16 bases between them. The CDR3 sequence is CSVVPDSRAEQYF. In nucleotides, the CDR3 is TGCAGCGTTGTCCCCGACAGCCGGGCCGAGCAGTACTTC.

The rearrangement uses TRBV5-1 and TRBJ2-3, with 7 bases that match TRBD2. The J segment lost 2 bases and the V segment lost 1 base, leaving 7 bases of the junction unmatched. Germline CDR1 is SGHRS and CDR2 is YFSETQ. The CDR3 totals 16 residues. CDR3 sequence reads: CASSLRDYDYTDTQYF. Written as DNA, the CDR3 is TGCGCCAGCAGCTTGAGGGACTACGACTACACAGATACGCAGTATTTT.

This clonotype was seen repeatedly, ten times or more. V and J are TRBV29-1 and TRBJ2-1, with 9 positions matching TRBD2. Trimming cost V 2 bases and J 5 bases; bases outside gene matches: 4. Germline CDR1 is SQVTM and CDR2 is ANQGSEA. This CDR3 is 14 amino acids long. For the CDR3, the DNA is TGCAGCGTTGAACTAGCGGGGTCCCACAATGAGCAGTTCTTC. It yields the protein CSVELAGSHNEQFF.

The chain has TRBV7-8 and TRBJ2-2; 7 bases line up with TRBD1. The length of the CDR3 is 14 residues. Germline CDR1 and CDR2: SGHVS and FQNEAQ. V gave up 5 bases and J gave up 7 bases; unmatched junction bases: 7. The CDR3 is CASSVQGLNGELFF. In nucleotides, the CDR3 is TGTGCCAGCAGCGTACAGGGGTTGAACGGGGAGCTGTTTTTT.

The table lists this clonotype with many counts. This chain uses TRBV27 with TRBJ2-1, with D possibly matching TRBD1 (5 bases). The CDR3 totals 15 residues. V was trimmed by 2 bases and J by 0 bases, leaving 8 bases between them. The germline CDR1 and CDR2 sequences are MNHEY and SMNVEV (reference sequence). CDR3 protein: CASSLTQGSYNEQFF. The DNA of the CDR3 is TGTGCCAGCAGTTTAACGCAGGGCTCCTACAATGAGCAGTTCTTC.

This clonotype was recorded at least ten times. This chain uses TRBV5-1 with TRBJ2-3; D remains unclear. The CDR3 has 12 residues. V lost 1 base and J lost 6, with 6 bases in between. CDR1 is SGHRS, CDR2 YFSETQ, per germline. CDR3 bases: TGCGCCAGCAGCTTGTCACAGGATACGCAGTATTTT. Translating it yields CASSLSQDTQYF.

In its sample, this clonotype is medium-sized. The CDR3 DNA reads TGTGCCAGCAGATTAGACTCCGGCGGTAATTCACCCCTCCACTTT. Translating gives CASRLDSGGNSPLHF. The chain joins TRBV6-1 to TRBJ1-6; the D is unclear. This CDR3 spans 15 amino acids. Germline values: CDR1 MNHNS, CDR2 SASEGT. V was cut by 6 bases and J by 6 bases, with 15 bases left in between.

This clonotype was found many times. The V and J genes are TRBV10-3 and TRBJ2-7; D remains unclear. Trimming removed 7 bases at V and 1 base at J, with 14 bases between. The CDR3 is 14 residues long. Germline values: CDR1 ENHRY, CDR2 SYGVKD. The CDR3 DNA reads as TGTGCCATCACAAACTCTAGAACTTCCTACGAGCAGTACTTC. It is translated as CAITNSRTSYEQYF.

This clonotype occurred a few times. This CDR3 reads CASSRAPSGGKYNEQFF. CDR3 nucleotides: TGTGCCAGCAGTCGAGCCCCTAGCGGGGGGAAATACAATGAGCAGTTCTTC. J is TRBJ2-1 and V is TRBV6-6; TRBD2 matches 11 bases. Per the germline V gene, CDR1 is MNHNY and CDR2 is SVGAGI (reference sequence). This CDR3 comprises 17 residues. Germline trimming cut 5 bases from V and 4 bases from J; bases unmatched to any gene: 10.

This clonotype showed up just a few times. The rearrangement uses TRBV2 and TRBJ2-3; no firm D call. The CDR3 covers 14 residues. V lost 11 bases and J lost 4, with 19 bases in between. Germline loops: CDR1 SNHLY, CDR2 FYNNEI. The CDR3 loop is CALKVVTQPDTQYF. For the CDR3, the DNA is TGTGCCCTAAAGGTCGTTACCCAACCAGATACGCAGTATTTT.

This rearrangement joins TRBV7-2 to TRBJ2-3; the D call may be TRBD1 or TRBD2 (5 bases each). The CDR3 is made up of 14 amino acids. Trimming removed 1 base at V and 7 bases at J, with 12 bases between. Looked up from germline, CDR1 is SGHTA and CDR2 is FQGNSA. The CDR3 protein is CASSLGGGDYTQYF. The CDR3 nucleotides read TGTGCCAGCAGCTTAGGTGGGGGTGACTATACGCAGTATTTT.

J is TRBJ1-6 and V is TRBV7-8, with unresolved D. CDR1 and CDR2 (germline): SGHVS, FQNEAQ. V lost 2 bases and J 6 bases, leaving 11 bases between the germline ends. The CDR3 has 15 amino acids. CDR3 sequence reads: CASSLYNSLNSPLHF. CDR3 DNA: TGTGCCAGCAGCTTATATAACAGTCTTAATTCACCCCTCCACTTT.